This is a list of T cell receptor beta chains from one sample in a study of CD4 T cells in relation to SARS-CoV-2 and coronaviruses. TCRdb keeps only in-frame clones here, not all; method: immunoSEQ multiplex PCR. The sample comprises about 65,000 clones, more than 75% of which are singletons, and 1.5% to 2% rests with the top ten. The sequencing input was memory CD4+ T cells from PBMCs. These receptors came from a human donor in good health. The CDR3 runs from the conserved cysteine through the conserved F or W. Each record gives: CDR3 protein, CDR3 DNA, J gene, CDR3 length, clone size, V gene, D gene. D genes are given only for firm matches. A row's size may be missing; if present it is once, few, many or a size class.

CDR3 protein: CASSLEGSGSTDTQYF; CDR3 DNA: TGTGCCAGCAGCTTGGAGGGTAGCGGAAGCACAGATACGCAGTATTTT; J gene: TRBJ2-3; CDR3 length: 16; clone size: -; V gene: TRBV5-4; D gene: -
CDR3 protein: CASSLLLPDRGQYF; CDR3 DNA: TGTGCCAGCAGTCTACTCCTCCCGGACAGGGGGCAGTATTTT; J gene: TRBJ2-3; CDR3 length: 14; clone size: -; V gene: TRBV28; D gene: TRBD1
CDR3 protein: CSARGPTNEKLFF; CDR3 DNA: TGCAGCGCCCGGGGGCCAACTAATGAAAAACTGTTTTTT; J gene: TRBJ1-4; CDR3 length: 13; clone size: -; V gene: TRBV29-1; D gene: -
CDR3 protein: CASSKGRVDTEAFF; CDR3 DNA: TGTGCCAGCAGCAAGGGCAGGGTGGACACTGAAGCTTTCTTT; J gene: TRBJ1-1; CDR3 length: 14; clone size: -; V gene: TRBV7-3; D gene: -
CDR3 protein: CASSLGQWFEAFF; CDR3 DNA: TGTGCCAGCAGCTTGGGACAGTGGTTTGAAGCTTTCTTT; J gene: TRBJ1-1; CDR3 length: 13; clone size: -; V gene: TRBV5-8; D gene: -
CDR3 protein: CATSQLSSETGDYNEQFF; CDR3 DNA: TGTGCCACCAGCCAATTATCTTCCGAGACAGGGGACTACAATGAGCAGTTCTTC; J gene: TRBJ2-1; CDR3 length: 18; clone size: once; V gene: TRBV24-1; D gene: TRBD1
CDR3 protein: CASSLPSLTTYEQYF; CDR3 DNA: TGTGCCAGCAGTTTACCCAGCTTAACCACCTACGAGCAGTACTTC; J gene: TRBJ2-7; CDR3 length: 15; clone size: once; V gene: TRBV28; D gene: -
CDR3 protein: CASSWGQANTGELFF; CDR3 DNA: TGTGCCAGCAGCTGGGGACAGGCGAACACCGGGGAGCTGTTTTTT; J gene: TRBJ2-2; CDR3 length: 15; clone size: -; V gene: TRBV11-1; D gene: TRBD1
CDR3 protein: CASSFDRGSYEQYF; CDR3 DNA: TGTGCCAGCAGCTTCGACAGGGGGTCCTACGAGCAGTACTTC; J gene: TRBJ2-7; CDR3 length: 14; clone size: -; V gene: TRBV7-2; D gene: TRBD1
CDR3 protein: CASSEDSAGADTQYF; CDR3 DNA: TGCGCCAGCAGTGAGGATTCAGCGGGAGCAGATACGCAGTATTTT; J gene: TRBJ2-3; CDR3 length: 15; clone size: -; V gene: TRBV10-1; D gene: TRBD2
CDR3 protein: CASSLRGTGEGGYTF; CDR3 DNA: TGTGCCAGCAGCCTGCGGGGGACAGGGGAAGGCGGCTACACCTTC; J gene: TRBJ1-2; CDR3 length: 15; clone size: -; V gene: TRBV9; D gene: TRBD1
CDR3 protein: CASTRDAHGETQYF; CDR3 DNA: TGTGCCAGCACCAGGGACGCGCATGGAGAGACCCAGTACTTC; J gene: TRBJ2-5; CDR3 length: 14; clone size: -; V gene: TRBV2; D gene: -
CDR3 protein: CAWSPRGFSYTF; CDR3 DNA: TGTGCCTGGAGCCCGCGGGGGTTTAGCTACACCTTC; J gene: TRBJ1-2; CDR3 length: 12; clone size: -; V gene: TRBV30; D gene: -
CDR3 protein: CASSFSGGSTYEQYF; CDR3 DNA: TGCGCCAGCAGCTTCTCAGGGGGTTCCACCTACGAGCAGTACTTC; J gene: TRBJ2-7; CDR3 length: 15; clone size: -; V gene: TRBV5-1; D gene: TRBD1
CDR3 protein: CASSLYGTPGGYF; CDR3 DNA: TGTGCCAGCAGCTTGTACGGAACCCCGGGGGGGTACTTC; J gene: TRBJ2-7; CDR3 length: 13; clone size: -; V gene: TRBV5-4; D gene: TRBD2
CDR3 protein: CATSRDRLGELFF; CDR3 DNA: TGTGCCACCAGCAGAGATCGCCTAGGGGAGCTGTTTTTT; J gene: TRBJ2-2; CDR3 length: 13; clone size: -; V gene: TRBV15; D gene: -
CDR3 protein: CASSLAWGSGNTIYF; CDR3 DNA: TGTGCCAGCAGCTTAGCGTGGGGCTCTGGAAACACCATATATTTT; J gene: TRBJ1-3; CDR3 length: 15; clone size: -; V gene: TRBV7-2; D gene: -
CDR3 protein: CASSSYRGRRVGAFF; CDR3 DNA: TGTGCCAGCAGTTCTTACAGGGGGCGGCGCGTAGGAGCTTTCTTT; J gene: TRBJ1-1; CDR3 length: 15; clone size: -; V gene: TRBV28; D gene: TRBD1
CDR3 protein: CASGWDRGQPQHF; CDR3 DNA: TGTGCTAGTGGCTGGGACAGAGGACAGCCCCAGCATTTT; J gene: TRBJ1-5; CDR3 length: 13; clone size: -; V gene: TRBV12-5; D gene: TRBD1
CDR3 protein: CASSLASRGAAGELFF; CDR3 DNA: TGTGCCAGCAGCTTAGCTTCCCGGGGGGCGGCCGGGGAGCTGTTTTTT; J gene: TRBJ2-2; CDR3 length: 16; clone size: once; V gene: TRBV7-9; D gene: -
CDR3 protein: CANQGEGGAFF; CDR3 DNA: TGCGCCAACCAAGGGGAGGGGGGAGCTTTCTTT; J gene: TRBJ1-1; CDR3 length: 11; clone size: -; V gene: TRBV5-1; D gene: -
CDR3 protein: CASSVPGGVSGNTIYF; CDR3 DNA: TGTGCCAGCAGTGTCCCCGGAGGGGTCTCTGGAAACACCATATATTTT; J gene: TRBJ1-3; CDR3 length: 16; clone size: -; V gene: TRBV6-1; D gene: -
CDR3 protein: CASSASSSSYEQYF; CDR3 DNA: TGTGCCAGCAGCGCGAGCTCTAGCTCCTACGAGCAGTACTTC; J gene: TRBJ2-7; CDR3 length: 14; clone size: -; V gene: TRBV9; D gene: -